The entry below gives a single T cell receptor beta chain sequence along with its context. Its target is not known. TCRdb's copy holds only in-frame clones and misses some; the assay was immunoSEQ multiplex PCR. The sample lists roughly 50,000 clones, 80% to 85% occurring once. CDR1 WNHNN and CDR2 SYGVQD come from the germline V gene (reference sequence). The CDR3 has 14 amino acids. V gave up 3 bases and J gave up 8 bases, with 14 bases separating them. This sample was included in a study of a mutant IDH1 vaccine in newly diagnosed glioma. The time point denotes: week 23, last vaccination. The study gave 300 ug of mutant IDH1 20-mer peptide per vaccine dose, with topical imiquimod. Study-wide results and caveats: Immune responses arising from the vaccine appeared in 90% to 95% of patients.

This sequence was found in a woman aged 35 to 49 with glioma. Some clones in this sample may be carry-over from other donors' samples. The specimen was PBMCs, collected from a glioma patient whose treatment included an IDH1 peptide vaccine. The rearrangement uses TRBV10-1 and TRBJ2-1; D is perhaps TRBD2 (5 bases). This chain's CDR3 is CASSDASGTDEQFF. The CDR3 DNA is TGCGCCAGCAGTGATGCTTCGGGAACCGATGAGCAGTTCTTC.